What follows are 28 T cell receptor beta chains derived from one specimen sequenced in a study of preoperative IRX-2 immunotherapy in early breast cancer. The table came from immunoSEQ multiplex PCR; TCRdb's copy has only in-frame clones and leaves some out. The data show around 60,000 clones, with around 94% seen just once and about 1.8% held by the top ten. The treatment was: preoperative locoregional IRX-2 cytokine immunotherapy. This sample was gathered from a patient treated with IRX-2 immunotherapy. The receptors were gathered from a human donor with breast cancer.

The rearrangement joins TRBV5-4 to TRBJ1-2; a weak D match, TRBD1 (5 bases). V lost 7 bases and J 3 bases, leaving 10 bases between the germline ends. CDR1 is SGHNT and CDR2 is YYREEE in the germline V gene (reference sequence). The CDR3 is 12 residues long. Here the CDR3 DNA reads TGTGCCAGCCAGGGAGTTGACTATGGCTACACCTTC. Its protein product is CASQGVDYGYTF.

This chain connects TRBV7-2 to TRBJ2-2; TRBD1 is a possible D gene (5 bases). This CDR3 is built from 13 residues. Trimming stripped 6 bases from V and 5 bases from J, with 10 bases between. Germline V gene lookup returns CDR1 SGHTA and CDR2 FQGNSA. In nucleotides, the CDR3 is TGTGCCAGCAGGCCGCCAGGGACCGGGGAGCTGTTTTTT. This gives the protein CASRPPGTGELFF.

The V and J genes are TRBV7-2 and TRBJ2-7; tentatively, D is TRBD1 (5 bases). V lost 5 bases, J lost 0 bases, and 14 bases lay in between. This CDR3 comprises 15 residues. Per the germline V gene, CDR1 is SGHTA and CDR2 is FQGNSA. CDR3 bases: TGTGCCAGCAGCCATAACGACAGATCCTCCTACGAGCAGTACTTC. It is translated as CASSHNDRSSYEQYF.

V gene TRBV30 combines with J gene TRBJ2-7, with 10 bases lining up with TRBD2. CDR3 length: 14 residues. V lost 4 bases, J lost 2 bases, and 5 bases stayed unmatched. Per germline, CDR1 GTSNPN and CDR2 SVGIG (reference sequence). Here the CDR3 DNA reads TGTGCCTGGATGCGGACTAGCGGCCCCTACGAGCAGTACTTC. Translation gives CAWMRTSGPYEQYF. Supplemented by reference TRBV30 and TRBJ2-7, the full variable domain reads SQTIHQWPATLVQPVGSPLSLECTVEGTSNPNLYWYRQAAGRGLQLLFYSVGIGQISSEVPQNLSASRPQDRQFILSSKKLLLSDSGFYLCAWMRTSGPYEQYFGPGTRLTVT.

This rearrangement joins TRBV11-2 to TRBJ2-7, with D possibly being TRBD1 or TRBD2 (6 bases each). The V and J ends lost 8 bases and 4 bases respectively, with 12 bases between them. The V gene's germline CDR1 is SGHAT and CDR2 FQNNGV. This CDR3 spans 12 amino acids. This CDR3 is CASSEGGYEQYF. CDR3 DNA sequence: TGTGCCAGCTCAGAGGGGGGATACGAGCAGTACTTC.

The table lists this clone with a count of one. The chain links TRBV30 to TRBJ1-4; no clear D. This CDR3 has 13 amino acids. In germline, CDR1 is GTSNPN, CDR2 SVGIG (reference sequence). Between the trimmed V and J ends, which lost 3 bases and 7 bases, there was a span of 12 bases. Here the CDR3 reads CAWRTLGSEKLFF. The CDR3 DNA follows: TGTGCCTGGAGGACCCTAGGGAGTGAAAAACTGTTTTTT.

The chain has TRBV6-4 and TRBJ1-1; D is unresolved. The CDR3 has 12 amino acids. V was trimmed by 11 bases and J by 1 base, leaving 11 bases between them. CDR1 is MRHNA, CDR2 SNTAGT, per germline. The DNA for the CDR3 is TGTGCCCCTGAAAGGGAGAACACTGAAGCTTTCTTT. This gives the protein CAPERENTEAFF.

The chain carries TRBV7-3 and TRBJ1-5; 7 nucleotides match TRBD1. The germline CDR1 and CDR2 sequences are SGHTA and FQGTGA. The CDR3 is 15 amino acids. V was pared by 2 bases and J by 8 bases, with 9 bases of the junction left unmatched. CDR3 region: CASSLATGAREPQHF. DNA for the CDR3: TGTGCCAGCAGCTTAGCTACAGGGGCGCGCGAGCCCCAGCATTTT.

The chain joins TRBV29-1 to TRBJ2-7, with 7 bases that match TRBD1. Germline loops: CDR1 SQVTM, CDR2 ANQGSEA. CDR3 length: 14 residues. The V gene end was trimmed by 4 bases and the J gene end by 1 base; junction bases not matched to a gene: 7. The CDR3 sequence: CSVARDRNSYEQYF. The CDR3 DNA sequence: TGCAGCGTTGCCCGGGACAGAAATTCCTACGAGCAGTACTTC.

The chain carries TRBV6-1 and TRBJ1-2; D remains unclear. The V and J ends lost 6 bases and 5 bases respectively, with 10 bases between them. Germline V gene data show CDR1 as MNHNS and CDR2 as SASEGT. The length of the CDR3 is 12 residues. CDR3 coding DNA: TGTGCCAGCAGACCTTCAGGATATGGCTACACCTTC. This sequence encodes CASRPSGYGYTF.

This sequence joins TRBV5-4 and TRBJ2-4; tentatively, D is TRBD2 (6 bases). The CDR3 extends over 17 amino acids. The V and J ends lost 3 bases and 1 base respectively, with 17 bases between them. Per the germline V gene, CDR1 is SGHNT and CDR2 is YYREEE (reference sequence). The CDR3 loop is CASSYAGGSRAKNIQYF. The CDR3, as DNA: TGTGCCAGCAGCTACGCAGGAGGGAGTAGGGCCAAAAACATTCAGTACTTC.

The chain links TRBV11-2 to TRBJ2-1; D uncertain. The V end lost 3 bases, the J end lost 5 bases, and 8 bases lay between the germline ends. This CDR3 has 13 amino acids. CDR1 SGHAT and CDR2 FQNNGV come from the germline V gene. CDR3 residues: CASSFGEDNEQFF. DNA for the CDR3: TGTGCCAGCAGCTTTGGTGAGGACAATGAGCAGTTCTTC.

CDR3 nucleotides: TGTGCCAGTAGTATAGATGGGGGCTACACCTTC. Translating it yields CASSIDGGYTF. The V gene is TRBV19, the J gene TRBJ1-2; D unresolved. Germline CDR1 reads LNHDA; CDR2 reads SQIVND (reference sequence). V lost 0 bases to trimming and J lost 8 bases, with 4 bases between them. The CDR3 consists of 11 residues.

V usage is TRBV16 and J usage is TRBJ2-5, with 8 bases aligning to TRBD2. This CDR3 spans 18 amino acids. The germline V gene encodes CDR1 KGHSY and CDR2 FQNENV. The trim removed 1 base at V and 2 bases at J, leaving 12 bases unmatched. Here the CDR3 DNA reads TGTGCCAGCAGCCAATGGTTCGGCACGGGAGGGCCACAAGAGACCCAGTACTTC. Protein product: CASSQWFGTGGPQETQYF.

This clone was seen just once. The chain carries TRBV18 and TRBJ2-7; TRBD1 matches 7 bases. V lost 3 bases, J lost 3 bases, and 2 bases stayed unmatched. The CDR3 contains 13 residues. Germline-derived CDR1 and CDR2 are KGHSH and LQKENI. The chain's CDR3 is CASSPGQYYEQYF. CDR3 coding DNA: TGTGCCAGCTCACCGGGACAGTACTACGAGCAGTACTTC.

The chain joins TRBV11-2 to TRBJ1-1; no clear D. Trimming left V 5 bases short and J 7 bases short, with 17 bases between. The CDR3 loop spans 14 amino acids. Germline V gene lookup returns CDR1 SGHAT and CDR2 FQNNGV. CDR3 sequence (DNA): TGTGCCAGCAGCCCGGACGGGGTTGGGGATGAAGCTTTCTTT. This translates into CASSPDGVGDEAFF.

The chain recombines TRBV10-3 with TRBJ1-1; D not resolved. V lost 0 bases, J lost 8 bases, and 10 bases lay in between. The CDR3 consists of 13 residues. Germline V lookup: CDR1 ENHRY, CDR2 SYGVKD. The CDR3 is CAISESSVKEAFF. CDR3 nucleotide sequence: TGTGCCATCAGTGAGTCGTCTGTTAAAGAAGCTTTCTTT.

In this sample, this clone turned up once. The chain is built from TRBV6-5 and TRBJ2-7; D possibly matches TRBD1 or TRBD2 (5 bases each). The CDR3 sequence is 13 residues long. Germline CDR1 reads MNHEY; CDR2 reads SVGAGI. V was clipped by 0 bases and J by 6 bases, with 9 bases between them. This chain's CDR3 is CASSYSEGPEQYF. CDR3 nucleotides: TGTGCCAGCAGTTACTCTGAGGGACCCGAGCAGTACTTC.

The rearrangement uses TRBV6-5 and TRBJ1-5; D not certain. The CDR3 is 13 amino acids. V was shortened by 4 bases and J by 3 bases, with 7 bases between the two germline ends. CDR1 MNHEY and CDR2 SVGAGI come from the germline V gene. The CDR3: CASSSQYNQPQHF. The CDR3 DNA reads TGTGCCAGCAGTTCCCAATACAATCAGCCCCAGCATTTT.

On this clone: One end of the junction is discordant with germline, which a read error may explain. The chain carries TRBV6-1 and TRBJ2-4, with 7 nucleotides matching TRBD1. The CDR3 length is 17 residues. CDR1 and CDR2 from the germline V gene are MNHNS and SASEGT. CDR3 sequence: CASGEEWTGVAKNIQYF. DNA for the CDR3: TGTGCCAGCGGTGAAGAGTGGACAGGAGTAGCCAAAAACATTCAGTACTTC.

The chain carries TRBV11-3 and TRBJ2-1; 7 nucleotides match TRBD2. The CDR3 totals 15 residues. Per the germline V gene, CDR1 is SGHNT and CDR2 is YENEEA. V lost 5 bases and J lost 4; bases outside the gene matches: 8. CDR3 sequence: CASSRRAGVYNEQFF. CDR3 DNA sequence: TGTGCCAGCAGCCGGCGGGCGGGGGTTTACAATGAGCAGTTCTTC.

This chain joins TRBV7-8 and TRBJ2-2, with 9 nucleotides matching TRBD2. Germline trimming cut 10 bases from V and 0 bases from J; bases unmatched to any gene: 12. Germline V CDR1 and CDR2: SGHVS, FQNEAQ. There are 17 residues in the CDR3. As DNA, the CDR3 is TGTGCCATCTCAGGGGACATAGCGGGAGCGAACACCGGGGAGCTGTTTTTT. This gives the protein CAISGDIAGANTGELFF.

This chain uses TRBV5-1 with TRBJ2-7; 10 bases are shared with TRBD1. With V trimmed by 4 bases and J by 5 bases, 9 bases remained unmatched. The CDR3 has 15 residues. Per the germline V gene, CDR1 is SGHRS and CDR2 is YFSETQ. CDR3 sequence: CASSPGTGVLNEQYF. CDR3 bases: TGCGCCAGCAGCCCCGGGACAGGGGTGTTGAACGAGCAGTACTTC.

The J gene is TRBJ2-1, the V gene TRBV4-2, with D uncertain. There are 14 residues in the CDR3. V lost 0 bases, J lost 6 bases, and 9 bases lay in between. Per germline, CDR1 LGHNA and CDR2 YNFKEQ. Written as DNA, the CDR3 is TGTGCCAGCAGCCAAGAAACTCGATCCAATGAGCAGTTCTTC. Residues: CASSQETRSNEQFF.

V gene TRBV18 combines with J gene TRBJ1-1; perhaps TRBD1 as D (5 bases). V lost 4 bases and J lost 5, with 17 bases in between. From germline, CDR1 is KGHSH and CDR2 LQKENI. The CDR3 is made up of 15 amino acids. CDR3 sequence reads: CASSQEKGAGTEAFF. The CDR3 DNA sequence: TGTGCCAGCTCACAAGAGAAGGGCGCAGGGACTGAAGCTTTCTTT. The whole variable domain, filled in from reference TRBV18 and TRBJ1-1, reads NAGVMQNPRHLVRRRGQEARLRCSPMKGHSHVYWYRQLPEEGLKFMVYLQKENIIDESGMPKERFSAEFPKEGPSILRIQQVVRGDSAAYFCASSQEKGAGTEAFFGQGTRLTVV.

This clone was seen once. CDR3 nucleotides: TGCAGCGTTGGCGCCCGAGGCGGGGACACCATATATTTT. It codes for CSVGARGGDTIYF. The chain employs TRBV29-1 and TRBJ1-3; D remains ambiguous. The CDR3 extends over 13 amino acids. V was shortened by 4 bases and J by 8 bases, with 15 bases between the two germline ends. CDR1 and CDR2 (germline): SQVTM, ANQGSEA.

Details on this clone: The sample carries other DNA sequences with the same CDR3. The chain combines TRBV4-2 with TRBJ2-4, with 7 bases fitting TRBD2. V lost 3 bases, J lost 0 bases, and 8 bases stayed unmatched. Germline V gene sequence: CDR1 LGHNA, CDR2 YNFKEQ. The CDR3 is 17 residues long. The CDR3 DNA reads TGTGCCAGCAGCCAGGATCGAGCGGGGCTAGCCAAAAACATTCAGTACTTC. This encodes CASSQDRAGLAKNIQYF.

The rearrangement joins TRBV2 to TRBJ1-1; 7 nucleotides agree with TRBD1. This CDR3 is built from 14 residues. CDR1 is SNHLY, CDR2 FYNNEI, per germline. The J segment lost 5 bases and the V segment lost 6 bases, leaving 9 bases of the junction unmatched. For the CDR3, the DNA is TGTGCCAGCAGGGGGACAGAGAAGGTAACTGAAGCTTTCTTT. This translates into CASRGTEKVTEAFF.